A selection of T cell receptor beta chains follows, all from one sample in a study of cytomegalovirus exposure and HLA in healthy donors. Libraries were prepared by immunoSEQ multiplex PCR; TCRdb keeps only in-frame clonotypes and omits some of them. Of about 120,000 clones in the sample, roughly three quarters are singletons; the top ten hold 15% to 20%. Material for sequencing was PBMCs. These receptor sequences come from a man over 45 in good health and CMV-seropositive. The CDR3 runs from the conserved cysteine through the conserved F or W. The order of the fields is J gene, V gene, D gene, clone size, CDR3 DNA, CDR3 protein. D genes are given only for firm matches. Not every row has a clone size; where given, it reads once, few, many or a size class.

TRBJ2-1	TRBV5-1	TRBD1	NA	TGCGCCAGCAGCTGGACAGGGGTGAGCAATGAGCAGTTCTTC	CASSWTGVSNEQFF
TRBJ2-7	TRBV2	TRBD1	NA	TGTGCCAGCAGTGAATTTGCGGACAGGGTTGGGCACAACGAGCAGTACTTC	CASSEFADRVGHNEQYF
TRBJ2-1	TRBV5-1	TRBD1	NA	TGCGCCAGCAGCTTGTGGACAGGGAGGAATGAGCAGTTCTTC	CASSLWTGRNEQFF
TRBJ1-2	TRBV7-9	NA	NA	TGTGCCAGCGTAGGGGGACCGCTGTCGATTAACTATGGCTACACCTTC	CASVGGPLSINYGYTF
TRBJ2-5	TRBV2	TRBD2	NA	TGTGCCAGCAGGCTCGGGGGGGAGACCCAGTACTTC	CASRLGGETQYF
TRBJ2-3	TRBV5-4	NA	NA	TGTGCCAGCAGCTTGGCCGGAAGCGGGACAGATACGCAGTATTTT	CASSLAGSGTDTQYF
TRBJ1-3	TRBV9	NA	NA	TGTGCCAGCAGCGTAGAAGGGGGCTCTGGAAACACCATATATTTT	CASSVEGGSGNTIYF
TRBJ2-5	TRBV4-3	NA	NA	TGCGCCAGCAGCCAAGAAATGGGTTCGGGAGAGACCCAGTACTTC	CASSQEMGSGETQYF
TRBJ1-5	TRBV28	NA	NA	TGTGCCAGCCCGAAGGACAGAAGCACAAATCAGCCCCAGCATTTT	CASPKDRSTNQPQHF
TRBJ2-1	TRBV6-4	TRBD2	few	TGTGCCAGCAGTGATAGCGGGGAGAACAATGAGCAGTTCTTC	CASSDSGENNEQFF
TRBJ1-2	TRBV6-5	NA	many	TGTGCCAGCAGTTACTCGACGGAGGGCTATGGCTACACCTTC	CASSYSTEGYGYTF
TRBJ1-1	TRBV9	NA	NA	TGTGCCAGCAGCGTAGCGGTCGTGAACACTGAAGCTTTCTTT	CASSVAVVNTEAFF
TRBJ2-1	TRBV25-1	NA	NA	TGTGCCAGCAGTGAATCGAGAGGCTCGGGCTCCTACAATGAGCAGTTCTTC	CASSESRGSGSYNEQFF
TRBJ1-5	TRBV5-1	TRBD1	NA	TGCGCCAGCAGCTCCGGGACAGGTAGTAGCAATCAGCCCCAGCATTTT	CASSSGTGSSNQPQHF
TRBJ2-3	TRBV6-6	NA	NA	TGTGCCAGCAGTTACGGGCAGGGCCACACAGATACGCAGTATTTT	CASSYGQGHTDTQYF
TRBJ1-6	TRBV10-3	NA	NA	TGTGCCATCAGCGCCACATTAGGGGTTTCACCCCTCCACTTT	CAISATLGVSPLHF
TRBJ2-1	TRBV2	TRBD2	NA	TGTGCCAGCCGGAAAGGGTCGGCGGGAGGGCCGTACAATGAGCAGTTCTTC	CASRKGSAGGPYNEQFF
TRBJ2-7	TRBV5-1	TRBD1	NA	TGCGCCAGCAGCCCAGACAGGGGGCGAAACGAGCAGTACTTC	CASSPDRGRNEQYF
TRBJ2-1	TRBV7-2	TRBD1	NA	TGTGCCAGCAGCCCGAGACAGGGGCTGCCGTCGGGCAATGAGCAGTTCTTC	CASSPRQGLPSGNEQFF
TRBJ1-5	TRBV4-3	NA	NA	TGCGCCAGCAGCCAATGGGCGGGAGGTCAGCCCCAGCATTTT	CASSQWAGGQPQHF
TRBJ2-5	TRBV6-1	NA	NA	TGTGCCAGCAGTGAATTGGGGCTTACCCAGTACTTC	CASSELGLTQYF
TRBJ2-1	TRBV10-3	TRBD1	once	TGTGCCATCAGTGGGAGCGCAGGGGGCCGGTACAATGAGCAGTTCTTC	CAISGSAGGRYNEQFF
TRBJ1-6	TRBV5-1	TRBD1	NA	TGCGCCAGCACTGGGGGGACAGGGGATAATTCACCCCTCCACTTT	CASTGGTGDNSPLHF
TRBJ1-1	TRBV11-3	NA	NA	TGTGCCAGCAGCCGGGTTCTAGGAAGAACGAACACTGAAGCTTTCTTT	CASSRVLGRTNTEAFF
TRBJ2-7	TRBV11-2	NA	NA	TGTGCCAGCAGCTTAGTACCCGGGGGAAGCTCCTACGAGCAGTACTTC	CASSLVPGGSSYEQYF
TRBJ1-6	TRBV2	TRBD1	NA	TGTGCCAGCAGAGACGGGACAGGGACCTATAATTCACCCCTCCACTTT	CASRDGTGTYNSPLHF
TRBJ2-1	TRBV7-9	NA	NA	TGTGCCAGCAGCTATAGAGGAAGTCCCTTCAATGAGCAGTTCTTC	CASSYRGSPFNEQFF
TRBJ2-7	TRBV4-1	NA	few	TGCGCCAGCAGCCCCACAGATTTCCTTTCCTACGAGCAGTACTTC	CASSPTDFLSYEQYF
TRBJ2-3	TRBV6-6	NA	NA	TGTGCCAGCAGTTTAACAGATACGCAGTATTTT	CASSLTDTQYF
TRBJ1-1	TRBV15	TRBD1	NA	TGTGCCACCAGCAGTCCAGACAGGGGAGGAACTGAAGCTTTCTTT	CATSSPDRGGTEAFF
TRBJ1-3	TRBV6-6	TRBD1	once	TGTGCCAGCAGGCCCTCAGGGGGCGAAAACACCATATATTTT	CASRPSGGENTIYF
TRBJ2-5	TRBV4-1	TRBD2	NA	TGCGCCAGCAGCCAAGATTGGGCTAGCGGGACTCAAGAAGAGACCCAGTACTTC	CASSQDWASGTQEETQYF
TRBJ1-1	TRBV7-8	TRBD1	NA	TGTGCCAGCAGCTTGGAACCAGACAGGGGGAACACTGAAGCTTTCTTT	CASSLEPDRGNTEAFF
TRBJ2-7	TRBV15	NA	NA	TGTGCCACCAGCAGAGATAGCCCGGAGAGCGTCTACGAGCAGTACTTC	CATSRDSPESVYEQYF
TRBJ2-2	TRBV5-1	TRBD1	NA	TGCGCCAGCAGCTGGACAGGGGGTCAGGGCACCGGGGAGCTGTTTTTT	CASSWTGGQGTGELFF
TRBJ2-5	TRBV18	NA	NA	TGTGCCAGCTCACCACGGAGGGAGACCCAGTACTTC	CASSPRRETQYF
TRBJ2-3	TRBV5-1	NA	NA	TGCGCCAGCAGCTTGTCCTATCTGGCAGATACGCAGTATTTT	CASSLSYLADTQYF
TRBJ2-1	TRBV4-3	NA	many	TGCGCCAGCAGCCATGATATTACGAGCTCCTACAATGAGCAGTTCTTC	CASSHDITSSYNEQFF
TRBJ2-7	TRBV20-1	NA	NA	TGCAGTGCGGCAGGGTCCTACGAGCAGTACTTC	CSAAGSYEQYF
TRBJ2-7	TRBV5-6	NA	NA	TGTGCCAGCAGCCTGAAACGGGGGAACTACGAGCAGTACTTC	CASSLKRGNYEQYF